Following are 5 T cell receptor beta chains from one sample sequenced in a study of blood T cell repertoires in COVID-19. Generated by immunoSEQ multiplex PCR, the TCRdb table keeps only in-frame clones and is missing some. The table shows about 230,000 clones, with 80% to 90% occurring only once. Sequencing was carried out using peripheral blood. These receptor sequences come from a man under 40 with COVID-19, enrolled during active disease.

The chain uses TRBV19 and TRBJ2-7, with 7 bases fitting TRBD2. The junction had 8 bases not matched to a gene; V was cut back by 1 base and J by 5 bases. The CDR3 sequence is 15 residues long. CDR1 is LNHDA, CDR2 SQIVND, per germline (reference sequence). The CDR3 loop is CASSIAALAVHEQYF. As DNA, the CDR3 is TGTGCCAGTAGTATAGCTGCGCTAGCGGTGCACGAGCAGTACTTC.

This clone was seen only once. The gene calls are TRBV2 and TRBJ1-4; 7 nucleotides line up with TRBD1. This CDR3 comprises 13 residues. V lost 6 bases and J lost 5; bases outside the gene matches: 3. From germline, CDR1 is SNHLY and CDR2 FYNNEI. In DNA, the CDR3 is TGTGCCAGCAGATCGACAGGGAATGAAAAACTGTTTTTT. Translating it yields CASRSTGNEKLFF.

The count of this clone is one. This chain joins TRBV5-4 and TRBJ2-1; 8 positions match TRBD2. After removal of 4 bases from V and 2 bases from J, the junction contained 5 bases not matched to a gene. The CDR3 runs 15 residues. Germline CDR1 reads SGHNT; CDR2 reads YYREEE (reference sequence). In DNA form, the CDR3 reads TGTGCCAGCAGCCTTCGGGAGGGGCCCTACAATGAGCAGTTCTTC. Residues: CASSLREGPYNEQFF.

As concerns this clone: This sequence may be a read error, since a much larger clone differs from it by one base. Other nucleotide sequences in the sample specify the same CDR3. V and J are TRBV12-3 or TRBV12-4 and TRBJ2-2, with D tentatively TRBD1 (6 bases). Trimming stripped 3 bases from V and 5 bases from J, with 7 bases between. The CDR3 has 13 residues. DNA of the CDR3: TGTGCCAGCAGTTTTAGGGGGACCGGGGAGCTGTTTTTT. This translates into CASSFRGTGELFF.

This CDR3 is CASSSRAGPVDTGELFF. The CDR3 DNA is TGTGCCAGCAGCTCAAGGGCAGGGCCAGTGGACACCGGGGAGCTGTTTTTT. The chain is built from TRBV7-3 and TRBJ2-2, with a weak D call TRBD1 (5 bases). In germline, CDR1 is SGHTA, CDR2 FQGTGA. Between the trimmed V and J ends, which lost 4 bases and 3 bases, there was a span of 18 bases. This CDR3 has 17 residues.